Listed below are T cell receptor beta chains from one sample, sequenced in a study of regulatory T cells after allogeneic stem cell transplantation. TCRdb fed the 5' RACE reads into MiXCR, producing one record per CDR3 protein. The sample has fewer than 6,000 distinct CDR3 sequences, approximately 96% seen once. The specimen comprised sorted CD4+ T cells from blood (whether regulatory or conventional is not recorded), sampled 30 days after allogeneic stem cell transplant. These receptors were taken from a human patient who had an allogeneic stem cell transplant, so the T cells may come from the graft donor. The CDR3 runs from the conserved cysteine through the conserved F or W. A D gene is named only where the DNA matches it firmly. Where a row states a size, it is once, few, many or the class of an expanded clone; other rows omit it.

j_call: TRBJ2-7; d_call: .; v_call: TRBV11-2; clone_size: .; cdr3_nt: TGTGCCAGCAGCTTAGCCCTAGGCGCCACCTGCGAGCAGTACTTC; cdr3_aa: CASSLALGATCEQYF
j_call: TRBJ1-4; d_call: .; v_call: TRBV6-5; clone_size: .; cdr3_nt: TGTGCTAGCAGAATACAGGCAACTAATGAAACACTGTTTTTT; cdr3_aa: CASRIQATNETLFF
j_call: TRBJ1-1; d_call: .; v_call: TRBV9; clone_size: .; cdr3_nt: .; cdr3_aa: CASSVGTGANNEAYF
j_call: TRBJ2-3; d_call: .; v_call: TRBV20-1; clone_size: .; cdr3_nt: TGCAGTGCTAGGGATCCATCGGGCGAGAGAGAGACGCAGTATTTT; cdr3_aa: CSARDPSGERETQYF
j_call: TRBJ2-5; d_call: TRBD1; v_call: TRBV5-4; clone_size: .; cdr3_nt: TGCGCCAGCAGCCTACAGGGACAGGGGAAAGAGACCCAGTACTTC; cdr3_aa: CASSLQGQGKETQYF
j_call: TRBJ2-3; d_call: .; v_call: TRBV5-1; clone_size: .; cdr3_nt: TGCGCCAGCAGGGGACACGCGGGAAAGGAGAATGAGCGGTATTTT; cdr3_aa: CASRGHAGKENERYF
j_call: TRBJ2-5; d_call: TRBD2; v_call: TRBV20-1; clone_size: .; cdr3_nt: TGCCGTGCCGCACCCACTAGCGGCGACAAAGAGACCCAGTACTTC; cdr3_aa: CRAAPTSGDKETQYF
j_call: TRBJ1-2; d_call: .; v_call: TRBV5-1; clone_size: .; cdr3_nt: TGCGCCAGCAGCTTGACGGGAGACGAGGATTATGGCTACACCTTC; cdr3_aa: CASSLTGDEDYGYTF
j_call: TRBJ2-1; d_call: .; v_call: TRBV6-5; clone_size: .; cdr3_nt: TGTGCCAGCAGGACCCTGGCGGAAGGGCCGGAGACGCAGTTCTTC; cdr3_aa: CASRTLAEGPETQFF
j_call: TRBJ2-1; d_call: .; v_call: TRBV29-1; clone_size: .; cdr3_nt: TGCAGCGGGACCCCCGTGAGAGGGGGCTCCTACAATGAGCAGTTCTTC; cdr3_aa: CSGTPVRGGSYNEQFF
j_call: TRBJ1-2; d_call: .; v_call: TRBV5-1; clone_size: .; cdr3_nt: TGCGCCAGCAGCATGAGGGGGGAGACGGATTATGGCTACTCCTTC; cdr3_aa: CASSMRGETDYGYSF
j_call: TRBJ2-1; d_call: .; v_call: TRBV7-3; clone_size: .; cdr3_nt: TGTGCCAGCAGCTTAACAGGCCCATGTTACGAGGAGCAGTTCTTC; cdr3_aa: CASSLTGPCYEEQFF
j_call: TRBJ1-6; d_call: .; v_call: TRBV2; clone_size: .; cdr3_nt: TGTGCCAGCAGACCTATGAGCCCGTATAACGCAGCGCTCCACTTT; cdr3_aa: CASRPMSPYNAALHF
j_call: TRBJ1-2; d_call: .; v_call: TRBV5-1; clone_size: .; cdr3_nt: TGCGCCAGCAGCTGGAGGGTGGACACGGATTATGGCTACTCCTTC; cdr3_aa: CASSWRVDTDYGYSF
j_call: TRBJ1-2; d_call: .; v_call: TRBV5-1; clone_size: .; cdr3_nt: TGCGCCAGCAGCGTGAGGGGGGACCCGGATTGTGGCTACACCTTC; cdr3_aa: CASSVRGDPDCGYTF
j_call: TRBJ2-1; d_call: .; v_call: TRBV3-1; clone_size: .; cdr3_nt: TGTGCCGGCTGCGAAAACTACAATGAGCATTCCTTC; cdr3_aa: CAGCENYNEHSF
j_call: TRBJ2-1; d_call: TRBD2; v_call: TRBV5-1; clone_size: .; cdr3_nt: TGCGCCAGCAGCGTGGGGACTGGCGGGAGTTTCTCCTACAATGAGCAGTTCTTC; cdr3_aa: CASSVGTGGSFSYNEQFF
j_call: TRBJ2-7; d_call: .; v_call: TRBV20-1; clone_size: .; cdr3_nt: TGCAGTGCTGACGGCCCGCGACAGTTCTCCGAGCCGTACTTC; cdr3_aa: CSADGPRQFSEPYF
j_call: TRBJ1-2; d_call: TRBD1; v_call: TRBV20-1; clone_size: .; cdr3_nt: TGCAGCACCCTGCCGGGACAGGGGTTCTATGACTACACCTTC; cdr3_aa: CSTLPGQGFYDYTF
j_call: TRBJ2-7; d_call: .; v_call: TRBV5-1; clone_size: .; cdr3_nt: TGCGCCAGCAGCTTGAGTGCGGAAGCATTCTACGAGCAGTACTTC; cdr3_aa: CASSLSAEAFYEQYF
j_call: TRBJ2-1; d_call: .; v_call: TRBV6-5; clone_size: .; cdr3_nt: TGTTCCAGCAGGACCCTGGCGGAGGGGCCGGGTGAGCAGTTCTTC; cdr3_aa: CSSRTLAEGPGEQFF
j_call: TRBJ2-1; d_call: TRBD2; v_call: TRBV6-5; clone_size: .; cdr3_nt: TGTGCCAGCAGGACCCTCGCGGGAGGGCCAGGTAAGCAGTTCTTC; cdr3_aa: CASRTLAGGPGKQFF
j_call: TRBJ2-7; d_call: .; v_call: TRBV5-1; clone_size: .; cdr3_nt: TGTGGCAGCAGTTTGCTCGCGGGATACATGTACGAGCAGTACTTT; cdr3_aa: CGSSLLAGYMYEQYF
j_call: TRBJ2-7; d_call: .; v_call: TRBV11-2; clone_size: .; cdr3_nt: TGTGCCAGCAGCTTAGCCCCAGGGGCTCCCTGCGAGCTGTCCTTC; cdr3_aa: CASSLAPGAPCELSF
j_call: TRBJ1-1; d_call: .; v_call: TRBV2; clone_size: .; cdr3_nt: TGTGCCAGCAGTTACGACAGGTGGGACACTGAAGCTTACTTT; cdr3_aa: CASSYDRWDTEAYF
j_call: TRBJ2-4; d_call: TRBD2; v_call: TRBV6-5; clone_size: .; cdr3_nt: TGTGCCAGCAGTCAGCGGGGCAAAAGCATTCATTCCTTC; cdr3_aa: CASSQRGKSIHSF
j_call: TRBJ1-1; d_call: .; v_call: TRBV6-2/TRBV6-3; clone_size: .; cdr3_nt: TGTGCCAGCAGTCTCACTGGGAGGAACACTGAAGCTTTCTTT; cdr3_aa: CASSLTGRNTEAFF
j_call: TRBJ2-7; d_call: .; v_call: TRBV20-1; clone_size: .; cdr3_nt: TGCAGTGATGAGGTCGACGGCTACAAAGAGCAGTACTTC; cdr3_aa: CSDEVDGYKEQYF
j_call: TRBJ1-6; d_call: .; v_call: TRBV5-6; clone_size: .; cdr3_nt: TGCGCCAGCAGCCTGATAGGGGCCTCCATGTACGAGCAGTGCTTT; cdr3_aa: CASSLIGASMYEQCF
j_call: TRBJ2-7; d_call: TRBD2; v_call: TRBV5-1; clone_size: .; cdr3_nt: TGCGCCAGCAGCATGCTAGCGGGCTCCAAGGAGGCGCAGTACTTC; cdr3_aa: CASSMLAGSKEAQYF
j_call: TRBJ2-3; d_call: TRBD2; v_call: TRBV20-1; clone_size: once; cdr3_nt: TGCAGTGCTAGAAACCCAGCGGGAGAGGGAGATACGCAGTATTTT; cdr3_aa: CSARNPAGEGDTQYF
j_call: TRBJ2-5; d_call: .; v_call: TRBV20-1; clone_size: .; cdr3_nt: TGCAGTGCCACTCCGACGAGCGGCGACCAAGAGGCCCAGTACTTC; cdr3_aa: CSATPTSGDQEAQYF
j_call: TRBJ2-1; d_call: .; v_call: TRBV6-5; clone_size: .; cdr3_nt: TGCGCCAGCCCCACCCTGGCGGGCGGGCCGGGTGAGCAGTTCTTC; cdr3_aa: CASPTLAGGPGEQFF
j_call: TRBJ2-5; d_call: TRBD1; v_call: TRBV5-4; clone_size: .; cdr3_nt: TGTGCCAGCAGCCTAAAGGGACAGGAGAAAGAGACCCACTACTTC; cdr3_aa: CASSLKGQEKETHYF
j_call: TRBJ2-7; d_call: TRBD2; v_call: TRBV6-5; clone_size: .; cdr3_nt: TGTGCCACCAGGGCCCTGGCGGGAGGGCCGGGTGAGCAGTACTTC; cdr3_aa: CATRALAGGPGEQYF
j_call: TRBJ2-5; d_call: .; v_call: TRBV20-1; clone_size: once; cdr3_nt: TGCAGTAGCACACCAACTGGCGGCGACCAAGAGACCCAGTACTTC; cdr3_aa: CSSTPTGGDQETQYF
j_call: TRBJ2-7; d_call: TRBD1; v_call: TRBV11-2; clone_size: once; cdr3_nt: TGTGCCAGCAGCTTAGCGACAGGGGCTACCTACGAGCAGTACTTC; cdr3_aa: CASSLATGATYEQYF
j_call: TRBJ2-7; d_call: TRBD2; v_call: TRBV5-1; clone_size: .; cdr3_nt: TGCGGCAGCATCGTGCTAGCGGGATCAATGAACGAGCAGTACTTC; cdr3_aa: CGSIVLAGSMNEQYF
j_call: TRBJ1-2; d_call: .; v_call: TRBV5-1; clone_size: .; cdr3_nt: TGCACCAGCAGCTTGAGACGGGACACGAATTATGGCTACACCTTC; cdr3_aa: CTSSLRRDTNYGYTF
j_call: TRBJ2-3; d_call: .; v_call: TRBV20-1; clone_size: .; cdr3_nt: TGCAGTGCTAGAGAAGAAACGGGAGAGGCAGATACGCAGAAGTTT; cdr3_aa: CSAREETGEADTQKF
j_call: TRBJ2-3; d_call: .; v_call: TRBV2; clone_size: .; cdr3_nt: TGCGCCAGCAGTGAACTGACGGATACGCAGTATTTT; cdr3_aa: CASSELTDTQYF
j_call: TRBJ2-5; d_call: .; v_call: TRBV20-1; clone_size: .; cdr3_nt: TGCAGGGCCACGCGGACGGGCGGCGTCGAAAAGGAGCAGTACTTC; cdr3_aa: CRATRTGGVEKEQYF